This T cell receptor beta chain appears in the sequencing data of a study of T cell responses to AZD1222 COVID-19 vaccine. Sequencing was performed with immunoSEQ multiplex PCR; in TCRdb, only in-frame clones are kept and a portion is missing. The repertoire has about 99,000 clones, approximately 88% of them found once; the top ten carry 20%. Study-level points and caveats: Repertoires were collected only later (after the peak T cell response had occurred). The study found vaccine-associated CD4 TCRs spanning spike, dominant at 160-218 and 743-854.

For this clone: Its target is unknown.

The CDR3 is 15 amino acids. Looked up from germline, CDR1 is LNHDA and CDR2 is SQIVND (reference sequence). Trimming cost V 3 bases and J 1 base, with 12 bases left between them. This chain connects TRBV19 to TRBJ1-2; unclear D gene. The TCR comes from an adult in good health. Sequencing used peripheral blood, obtained on day 0 of AZD1222 vaccination. The CDR3 region is CASSISGALNYGYTF. The CDR3, as DNA: TGTGCCAGTAGTATCTCCGGTGCCCTTAACTATGGCTACACCTTC.